The 5 T cell receptor beta chains below come from one sample, sequenced in a study of blood T cell repertoires in COVID-19 (dated by TCRdb to the early 2020s). Receptors were amplified or captured by the immunoSEQ multiplex PCR assay. TCRdb provides this immuneACCESS table in a form limited to in-frame rearrangements. Some clones are lacking; in checked studies, under half of them reflect an unresolved V gene, and why the rest are absent is not known. This sample lists nearly 110,000 clones; around 80% were detected once. Around 15% of the sample is taken by the ten largest. Sequencing was performed on peripheral blood. These receptors all stem from a woman aged 60-70 years with acute or convalescent COVID-19.

This clone has just one count. This chain links TRBV4-1 with TRBJ2-1, with D maybe TRBD1 (6 bases). V was cut by 5 bases and J by 7 bases, with 15 bases left in between. The CDR3 contains 14 residues. Germline V gene sequence: CDR1 MGHRA, CDR2 YSYEKL. For the CDR3, the DNA is TGCGCCAGCAGCACAGGGTGGTCAAATAATGAGCAGTTCTTC. Protein sequence: CASSTGWSNNEQFF.

This clone was counted a single time. CDR3 in amino acids: CASSQPPTSHTGELFF. The CDR3 nucleotides are TGCGCCAGCAGCCAACCCCCGACTAGCCACACCGGGGAGCTGTTTTTT. V usage is TRBV4-1 and J usage is TRBJ2-2; 7 bases line up with TRBD2. This CDR3 spans 16 amino acids. Germline V gene data show CDR1 as MGHRA and CDR2 as YSYEKL. V shed 2 bases, J shed 3 bases, and the junction held 6 bases outside the gene matches.

The rearrangement joins TRBV15 to TRBJ1-4; perhaps TRBD1 as D (6 bases). There are 14 residues in the CDR3. V was trimmed by 4 bases and J by 2 bases, leaving 8 bases between them. The V gene's germline CDR1 is LNHNV and CDR2 YYDKDF (reference sequence). CDR3 sequence: CATSTGQTNEKLFF. The CDR3, as DNA: TGTGCCACCAGCACCGGACAGACTAATGAAAAACTGTTTTTT. The full variable domain, in which reference TRBV15 and TRBJ1-4 provide the parts outside the CDR3, is DAMVIQNPRYQVTQFGKPVTLSCSQTLNHNVMYWYQQKSSQAPKLLFHYYDKDFNNEADTPDNFQSRRPNTSFCFLDIRSPGLGDTAMYLCATSTGQTNEKLFFGSGTQLSVL.

The rearrangement joins TRBV27 to TRBJ1-5; D gene unclear. The CDR3 has 13 residues. V was cut by 3 bases and J by 0 bases, with 3 bases left in between. Per the germline V gene, CDR1 is MNHEY and CDR2 is SMNVEV (reference sequence). The DNA of the CDR3 is TGTGCCAGCAGTTTCTATAGCAATCAGCCCCAGCATTTT. This encodes CASSFYSNQPQHF.

The chain is built from TRBV10-3 and TRBJ1-1; no clear D. CDR3 length: 15 residues. V was clipped by 4 bases and J by 5 bases, with 17 bases between them. CDR1 is ENHRY, CDR2 SYGVKD, per germline. CDR3 nucleotides: TGTGCCATCAGTGGCCGTGAGGGCCCCGGGACTGAAGCTTTCTTT. This encodes CAISGREGPGTEAFF.